This TCR beta chain appears in the sequencing data of a study of cytomegalovirus exposure and HLA in healthy donors. With 60 Vbeta and 13 Jbeta primers, the PCR was carried out. TCRdb keeps only in-frame clones here, not all; method: immunoSEQ multiplex PCR. The sample lists around 140,000 clones, roughly 74% occurring once. Regarding the study as a whole: Reportedly, fewer N-insertions than the approximately 610-donor mean appeared in an Asian-associated ancestry cluster in a later analysis. High specificity and sensitivity for cytomegalovirus status were reported for the classifier. While the bulk of TCR sequences proved rare, some public TCRs turned up in many donors.

The V gene's germline CDR1 is MDHEN and CDR2 SYDVKM. The CDR3 runs to 16 residues. V trimming: 6 bases; J trimming: 10 bases; junction bases outside the gene matches: 16. Donors counted as nominally healthy when sampled, yet unrecorded immune exposures were likely. In regard to this clone: The antigen is unknown.

This receptor was taken from a man between 35 and 55 years old in good health and CMV-seronegative. Sequenced material: PBMCs. J is TRBJ1-4 and V is TRBV28; 8 bases agree with TRBD1. CDR3 sequence (DNA): TGTGCCAGCAGCGGGGCCGGGGACAGGTCTTCGGGAAAACTGTTTTTT. Its translation: CASSGAGDRSSGKLFF.